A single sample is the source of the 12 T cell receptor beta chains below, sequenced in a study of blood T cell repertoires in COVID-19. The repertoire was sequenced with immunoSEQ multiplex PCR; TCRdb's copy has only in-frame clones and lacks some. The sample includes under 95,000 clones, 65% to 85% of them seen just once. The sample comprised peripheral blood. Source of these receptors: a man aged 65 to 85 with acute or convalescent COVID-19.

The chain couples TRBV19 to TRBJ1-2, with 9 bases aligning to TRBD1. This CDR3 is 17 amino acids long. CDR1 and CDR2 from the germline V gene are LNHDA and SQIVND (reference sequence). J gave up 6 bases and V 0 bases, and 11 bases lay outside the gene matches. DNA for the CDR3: TGTGCCAGTAGTATAGATCCCCTAACAGGGGGCGCCGATGGCTACACCTTC. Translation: CASSIDPLTGGADGYTF.

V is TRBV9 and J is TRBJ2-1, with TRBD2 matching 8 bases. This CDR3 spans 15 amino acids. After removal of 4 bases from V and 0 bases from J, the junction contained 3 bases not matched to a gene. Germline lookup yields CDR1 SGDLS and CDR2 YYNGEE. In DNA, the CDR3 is TGTGCCAGCAGCCTGAGCGGGGGCTCCTACAATGAGCAGTTCTTC. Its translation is CASSLSGGSYNEQFF. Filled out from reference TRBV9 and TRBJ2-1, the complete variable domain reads DSGVTQTPKHLITATGQRVTLRCSPRSGDLSVYWYQQSLDQGLQFLIQYYNGEERAKGNILERFSAQQFPDLHSELNLSSLELGDSALYFCASSLSGGSYNEQFFGPGTRLTVL.

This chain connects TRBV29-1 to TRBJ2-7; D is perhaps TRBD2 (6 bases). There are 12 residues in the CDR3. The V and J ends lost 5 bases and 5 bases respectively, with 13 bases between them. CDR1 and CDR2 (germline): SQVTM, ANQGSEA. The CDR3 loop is CSVWEETDEQYF. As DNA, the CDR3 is TGCAGCGTTTGGGAGGAGACCGACGAGCAGTACTTC.

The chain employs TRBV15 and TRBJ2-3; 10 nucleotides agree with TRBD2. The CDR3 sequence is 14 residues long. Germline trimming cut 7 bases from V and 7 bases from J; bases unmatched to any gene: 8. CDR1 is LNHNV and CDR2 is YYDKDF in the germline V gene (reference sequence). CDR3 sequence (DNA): TGTGCCACCAAGGAGGGACTAGCGTCCTATACGCAGTATTTT. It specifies CATKEGLASYTQYF.

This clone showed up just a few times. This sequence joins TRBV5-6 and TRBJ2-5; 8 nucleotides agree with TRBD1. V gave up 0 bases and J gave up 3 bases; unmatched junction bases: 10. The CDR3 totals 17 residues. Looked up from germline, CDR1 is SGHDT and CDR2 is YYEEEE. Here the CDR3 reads CASSLGTGQLIEETQYF. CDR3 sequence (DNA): TGTGCCAGCAGCTTGGGGACAGGGCAACTTATTGAAGAGACCCAGTACTTC.

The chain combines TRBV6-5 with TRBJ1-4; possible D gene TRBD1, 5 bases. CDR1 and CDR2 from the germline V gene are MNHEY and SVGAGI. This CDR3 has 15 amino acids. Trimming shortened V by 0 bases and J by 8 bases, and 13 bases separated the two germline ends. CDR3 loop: CASSYSGQNNEKLFF. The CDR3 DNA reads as TGTGCCAGCAGTTACTCGGGGCAGAACAACGAAAAACTGTTTTTT.

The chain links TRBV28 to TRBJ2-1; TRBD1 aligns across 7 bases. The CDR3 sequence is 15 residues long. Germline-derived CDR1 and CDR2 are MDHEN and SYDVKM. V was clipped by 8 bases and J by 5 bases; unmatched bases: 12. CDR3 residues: CASCSPGQTNNEQFF. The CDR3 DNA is TGTGCCAGCTGCAGCCCGGGACAGACCAACAATGAGCAGTTCTTC.

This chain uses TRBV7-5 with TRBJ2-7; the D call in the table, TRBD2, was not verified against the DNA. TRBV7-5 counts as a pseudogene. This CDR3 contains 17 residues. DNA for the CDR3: TGTGTCAGAAGCTTAGACCCCCCAGCGGGGGACTCCTACGAGCAGTACGTC. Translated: CVRSLDPPAGDSYEQYV.

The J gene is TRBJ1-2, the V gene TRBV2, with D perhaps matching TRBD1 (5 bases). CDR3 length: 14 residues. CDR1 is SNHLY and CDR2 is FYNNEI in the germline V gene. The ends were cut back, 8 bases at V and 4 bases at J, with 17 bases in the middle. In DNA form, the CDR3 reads TGTGCCAGCGGTGGGGAGGGGATTAGCTATGGCTACACCTTC. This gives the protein CASGGEGISYGYTF.

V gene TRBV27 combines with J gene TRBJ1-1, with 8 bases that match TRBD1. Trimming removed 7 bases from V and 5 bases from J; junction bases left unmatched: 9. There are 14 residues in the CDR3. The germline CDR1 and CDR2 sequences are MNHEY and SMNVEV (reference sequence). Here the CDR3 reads CASTKQGGTTEAFF. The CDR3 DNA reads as TGTGCCAGCACGAAACAGGGGGGGACAACTGAAGCTTTCTTT.

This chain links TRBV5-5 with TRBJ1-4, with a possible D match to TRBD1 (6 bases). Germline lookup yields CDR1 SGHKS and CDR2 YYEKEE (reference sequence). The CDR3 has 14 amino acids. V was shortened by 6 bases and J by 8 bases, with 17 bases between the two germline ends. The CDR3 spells CASNAQGVGEKLFF. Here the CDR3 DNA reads TGTGCCAGCAACGCACAGGGAGTAGGCGAAAAACTGTTTTTT.

The DNA of the CDR3 is TGTGCAAGTCGCTTAGCGTGCAGGGCGCCGCCGCGAATCGCAACCTACGAGCAGTACGTC. This translates into CASRLACRAPPRIATYEQYV. The chain uses TRBV12-2 and TRBJ2-7; the D segment call TRBD1 is taken from the table without a DNA check. TRBV12-2 is described as a pseudogene. The CDR3 runs 20 residues.